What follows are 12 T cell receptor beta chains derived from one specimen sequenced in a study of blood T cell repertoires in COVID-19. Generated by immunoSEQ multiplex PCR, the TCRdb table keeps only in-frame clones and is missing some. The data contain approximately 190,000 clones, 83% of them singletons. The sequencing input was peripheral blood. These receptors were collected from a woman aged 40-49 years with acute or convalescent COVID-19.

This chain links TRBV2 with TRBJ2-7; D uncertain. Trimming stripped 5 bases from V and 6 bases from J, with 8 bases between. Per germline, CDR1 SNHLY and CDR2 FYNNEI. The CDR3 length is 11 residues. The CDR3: CASSRSLEQYF. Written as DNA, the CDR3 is TGTGCCAGCAGTCGGTCGCTCGAGCAGTACTTC.

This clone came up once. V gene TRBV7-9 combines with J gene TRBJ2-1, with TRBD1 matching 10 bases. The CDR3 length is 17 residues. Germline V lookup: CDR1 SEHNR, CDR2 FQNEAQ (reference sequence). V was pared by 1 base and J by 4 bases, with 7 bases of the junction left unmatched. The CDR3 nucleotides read TGTGCCAGCAGCTTAGATTCAGGGACAGGGGTGTACAATGAGCAGTTCTTC. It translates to CASSLDSGTGVYNEQFF.

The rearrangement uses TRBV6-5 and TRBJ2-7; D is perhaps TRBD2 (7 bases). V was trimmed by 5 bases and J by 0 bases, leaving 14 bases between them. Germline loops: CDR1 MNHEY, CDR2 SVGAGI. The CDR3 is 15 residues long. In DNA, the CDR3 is TGTGCCAGCAGTAGGGGGGGCCGAAGCTCCTACGAGCAGTACTTC. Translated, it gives CASSRGGRSSYEQYF.

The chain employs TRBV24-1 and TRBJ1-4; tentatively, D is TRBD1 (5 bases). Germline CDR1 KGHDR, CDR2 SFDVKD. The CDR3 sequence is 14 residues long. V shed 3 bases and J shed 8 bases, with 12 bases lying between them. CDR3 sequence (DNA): TGTGCCACCAGTGATGGTCAGGGTGCAGAAAAACTGTTTTTT. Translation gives CATSDGQGAEKLFF.

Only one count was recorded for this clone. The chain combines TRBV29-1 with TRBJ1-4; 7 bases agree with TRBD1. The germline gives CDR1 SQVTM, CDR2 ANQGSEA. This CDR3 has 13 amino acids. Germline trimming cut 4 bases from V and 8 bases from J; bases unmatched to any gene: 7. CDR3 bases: TGCAGCGTTGGACAGGGAACGGGAGAAAAACTGTTTTTT. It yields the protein CSVGQGTGEKLFF.

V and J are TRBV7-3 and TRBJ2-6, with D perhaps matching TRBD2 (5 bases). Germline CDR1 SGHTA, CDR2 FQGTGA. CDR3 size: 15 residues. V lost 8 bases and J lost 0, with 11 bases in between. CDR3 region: CASAGGSSGANVLTF. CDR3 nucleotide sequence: TGTGCCAGCGCGGGCGGGTCCTCTGGGGCCAACGTCCTGACTTTC.

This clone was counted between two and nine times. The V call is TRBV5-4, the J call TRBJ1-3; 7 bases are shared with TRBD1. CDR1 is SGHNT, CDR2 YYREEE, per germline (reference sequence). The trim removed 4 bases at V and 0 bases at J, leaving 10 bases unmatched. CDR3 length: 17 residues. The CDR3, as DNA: TGTGCCAGCAGCCTCCAAACAGGGGCTAGCTCTGGAAACACCATATATTTT. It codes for CASSLQTGASSGNTIYF.

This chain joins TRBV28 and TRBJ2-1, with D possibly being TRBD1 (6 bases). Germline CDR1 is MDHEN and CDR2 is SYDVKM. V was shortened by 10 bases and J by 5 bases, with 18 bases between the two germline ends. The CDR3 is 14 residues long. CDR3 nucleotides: TGTGCCACCGTGTCGACAGGTTGGGACAATGAGCAGTTCTTC. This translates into CATVSTGWDNEQFF.

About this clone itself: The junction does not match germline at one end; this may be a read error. The CDR3 nucleotides read TGTGCTAGCAGCTGGGCTAGCGGGGGGGATTACGAGCAGTACTTC. The encoded protein is CASSWASGGDYEQYF. V and J are TRBV7-7 and TRBJ2-7; 12 bases fit TRBD2. Per the germline V gene, CDR1 is SSHAT and CDR2 is FNYEAQ (reference sequence). CDR3 size: 15 residues.

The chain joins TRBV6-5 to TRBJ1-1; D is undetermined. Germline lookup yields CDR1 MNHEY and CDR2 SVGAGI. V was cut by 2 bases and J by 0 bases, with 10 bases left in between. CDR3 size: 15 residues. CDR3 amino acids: CASSYGLLLNTEAFF. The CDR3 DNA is TGTGCCAGCAGTTACGGGCTTTTGCTGAACACTGAAGCTTTCTTT.

The CDR3 loop reads CASSHYVPPSGRSYNEQFF. CDR3 coding DNA: TGTGCCAGCAGCCACTACGTCCCTCCTAGCGGGAGGTCCTACAATGAGCAGTTCTTC. J is TRBJ2-1 and V is TRBV4-2; 11 nucleotides match TRBD2. The CDR3 runs to 19 residues. The V and J ends lost 3 bases and 1 base, in that order; junction bases with no gene match: 11. Germline lookup yields CDR1 LGHNA and CDR2 YNFKEQ.

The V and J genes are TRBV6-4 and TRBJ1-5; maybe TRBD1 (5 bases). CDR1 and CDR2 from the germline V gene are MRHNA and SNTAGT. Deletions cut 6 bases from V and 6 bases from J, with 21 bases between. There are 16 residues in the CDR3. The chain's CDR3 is CASSNGRGRRVQPQHF. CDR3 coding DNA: TGTGCCAGCAGCAATGGGCGGGGCCGGCGAGTTCAGCCCCAGCATTTT.